This is a list of T cell receptor beta chains from one sample in a study of T-cell reconstitution after alpha-beta-depleted transplantation in children. TCRdb redid the calling of the PCR reads with MiXCR, one entry per CDR3 protein. The sample lists roughly 670,000 distinct CDR3 sequences, roughly 14% occurring once. The sample was PBMCs, taken before TCRalphabeta/CD19-depleted stem cell transplant. The receptors stem from a girl aged 2 to 10 with congenital amegakaryocytic thrombocytopenia, due to receive a stem cell transplant. Each CDR3 is given with its conserved first and last residue. Each record gives: D gene, V gene, clone size, J gene, CDR3 DNA, CDR3 protein. The D gene is left open where the match is weak. Part of the rows lack a size; the others show once, few, many or a class for expanded clones.

>NA|TRBV11-1|NA|TRBJ1-2
TGTGCCAGCAGCTTAGTACCAAGAAGTTCGCGCCATTTACTAAACTATGGCTACACCTTC
CASSLVPRSSRHLLNYGYTF
>NA|TRBV7-2|few|TRBJ2-7
TGTGCCAGCAGCTTAGACGGCGGCCAAGTCTACGAGCAGTACTTC
CASSLDGGQVYEQYF
>TRBD2|TRBV5-1|many|TRBJ2-1
TGCGCCAGCAGCTTCTCGGCTAGCGGGAGAGGTGGGAATGAGCAGTTCTTC
CASSFSASGRGGNEQFF
>NA|TRBV5-1|few|TRBJ2-2
TGCGCCAGCAGCTTGACAATGGGGGCCAGGGGAAAATCCGGGGAGCTGTTTTTT
CASSLTMGARGKSGELFF
>NA|TRBV7-3|few|TRBJ1-5
TGTGCCAGCAGCTTAATCGGGGGACCCAATCAGCCCCAGCATTTT
CASSLIGGPNQPQHF
>TRBD2|TRBV20-1|many|TRBJ2-1
TGCAGTGCCCGTAGACTAGCGGGAGTGGGAAATGAGCAGTTCTTC
CSARRLAGVGNEQFF
>TRBD2|TRBV29-1|few|TRBJ2-7
TGCAGCGTTGTTAGCGGGAACCGCGAGCAGTACTTC
CSVVSGNREQYF
>TRBD1|TRBV5-1|few|TRBJ1-2
TGCGCCAGCAGCTTGAGTGGCAGGGACAGGGACTATGGCTACACCTTC
CASSLSGRDRDYGYTF
>TRBD1|TRBV20-1|many|TRBJ2-5
TGCAGTGCTAGAGATCCCCGAGGACAGGAAGAGACCCAGTACTTC
CSARDPRGQEETQYF
>TRBD2|TRBV20-1|few|TRBJ2-2
TGCAGTGCTAGCAAAGGGCTAGCGGGGAACACCGGGGAGCTGTTTTTT
CSASKGLAGNTGELFF
>NA|TRBV7-9|few|TRBJ2-1
TGTGCCAGCAGCTCCGGGGACCGTAGGGGGAATTACAATGAGCAGTTCTTC
CASSSGDRRGNYNEQFF
>NA|TRBV12-3/TRBV12-4|NA|TRBJ2-7
TGTGCCAGCACCTGGGGATATGGGTACGAGCAGTACTTC
CASTWGYGYEQYF
>NA|TRBV18|NA|TRBJ1-1
TGTGCCAGCTCACTGACCACTTACAGTAGCGGCAGCGGGAACACTGAAGCTTTCTTT
CASSLTTYSSGSGNTEAFF
>NA|TRBV20-1|many|TRBJ2-5
TGCAGTGCCAAGTTCATTGGGACCCAGTACTTC
CSAKFIGTQYF
>NA|TRBV30|few|TRBJ2-3
TGTGCCTGGACCCGTCCAGGCTTGGATACGCAGTATTTT
CAWTRPGLDTQYF
>NA|TRBV30|few|TRBJ2-7
TGTGCCTGGAGTGTGACGGCCGCGATCCACGAGCAGTACTTC
CAWSVTAAIHEQYF
>NA|TRBV20-1|many|TRBJ2-7
TGCAGTGCTAGACCGGCGGCAGTCAACTACGAGCAGTACTTC
CSARPAAVNYEQYF
>NA|TRBV7-7|few|TRBJ2-1
TGTGCCAGCAGCTTAGGTGGCGGCCCCGACAATGAGCAGTTCTTC
CASSLGGGPDNEQFF
>TRBD2|TRBV3-1|many|TRBJ2-7
TGTGCCAGCAGCGCTAGCGGGAGCGGCTACGAGCAGTACTTC
CASSASGSGYEQYF
>TRBD2|TRBV9|many|TRBJ2-3
TGTGCCAGCAGCGTAGAGAGGACTAGCGGCACAGATACGCAGTATTTT
CASSVERTSGTDTQYF
>NA|TRBV24-1|many|TRBJ2-1
TGTGCCACCGGCGGGGAGCTTGCCTACAATGAGCAGTTCTTC
CATGGELAYNEQFF
>NA|TRBV20-1|NA|TRBJ2-1
TGCTGTGCTAGAGGCCGCCAGCGGGTCCCATCCTACAATGAGCAGTTCTTC
CCARGRQRVPSYNEQFF
>NA|TRBV30|few|TRBJ2-2
TGTGCCTGGAGTAGAGGGGTCGCCGGGGAGCTGTTTTTT
CAWSRGVAGELFF